This T cell receptor (beta chain) was recorded in a study of OX40 agonist ivuxolimab in advanced cancers. Whole-study findings and limits: More expanded clones were seen, on average, in CD8+ T cells than in CD4+. Partial responders at 0.1-3.0 mg/kg had among the lowest clonal expansion.

The germline V gene encodes CDR1 SGHTA and CDR2 FQGNSA. The V and J ends lost 5 bases and 7 bases respectively, with 17 bases between them. The CDR3 runs 15 residues. Comment on this clone: Its matching antigen is unknown.

Autoimmune disease history or systemic immunosuppression led to patient exclusion. The data were produced by immunoSEQ multiplex PCR, yet TCRdb's version contains in-frame clones alone and is incomplete. Altogether 95,000 or so clones are present, roughly 88% being singletons, with the ten largest covering 3% to 4.5%. The gene calls are TRBV7-2 and TRBJ2-2; TRBD1 or TRBD2 may be the D gene (5 bases each). The origin of this receptor is an adult with an advanced solid tumor such as melanoma, head and neck, liver or kidney cancer. This sample comprised CD4+ or CD8+ T cells sorted from blood, obtained in a trial of the OX40 agonist ivuxolimab. The CDR3 nucleotides read TGTGCCAGCAGCAAACTAACGAGGGGCGGCGGGGAGCTGTTTTTT. Its translation is CASSKLTRGGGELFF. Full variable domain (missing parts from reference TRBV7-2 and TRBJ2-2): GAGVSQSPSNKVTEKGKDVELRCDPISGHTALYWYRQSLGQGLEFLIYFQGNSAPDKSGLPSDRFSAERTGGSVSTLTIQRTQQEDSAVYLCASSKLTRGGGELFFGEGSRLTVL.